The present T cell receptor (beta chain) was sequenced within a study of neoadjuvant anti-PD-1 for oral cavity cancer. As for the study in general: Patients without progression received a fourth nivolumab dose around day 43, then surgical resection on days 50-56.

There are 17 residues in the CDR3. V shed 1 base and J shed 2 bases, with 17 bases lying between them. Looked up from germline, CDR1 is SGHVS and CDR2 is FQNEAQ. Some clones are missing from TCRdb's copy, which holds only in-frame ones; the method was immunoSEQ multiplex PCR. The sample lists approximately 32,000 clones, 87% occurring once. Patients had HPV-negative, locally advanced oral cavity squamous cell carcinoma. The TCR comes from a person aged 40-85 years with oral cavity squamous cell carcinoma. Sequences were derived from PBMCs, sampled before nivolumab (anti-PD-1) treatment. The chain carries TRBV7-8 and TRBJ1-2; no clear D gene. This CDR3 reads CASSLGIDAYWNYGYTF. The CDR3, as DNA: TGTGCCAGCAGCTTAGGAATCGATGCCTATTGGAACTATGGCTACACCTTC.